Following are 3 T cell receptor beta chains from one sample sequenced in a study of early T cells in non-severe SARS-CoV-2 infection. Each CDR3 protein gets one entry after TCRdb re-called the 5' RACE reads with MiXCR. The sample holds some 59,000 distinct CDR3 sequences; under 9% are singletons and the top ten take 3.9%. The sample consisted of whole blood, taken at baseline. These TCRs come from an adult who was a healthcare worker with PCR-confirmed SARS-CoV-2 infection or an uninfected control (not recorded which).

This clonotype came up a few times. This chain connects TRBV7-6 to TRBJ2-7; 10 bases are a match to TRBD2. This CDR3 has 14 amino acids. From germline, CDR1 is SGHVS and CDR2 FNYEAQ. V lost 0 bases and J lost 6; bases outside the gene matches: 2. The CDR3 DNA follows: TGTGCCAGCAGCTTAGCGGGGACTAGCGCCGAGCAGTACTTC. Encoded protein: CASSLAGTSAEQYF.

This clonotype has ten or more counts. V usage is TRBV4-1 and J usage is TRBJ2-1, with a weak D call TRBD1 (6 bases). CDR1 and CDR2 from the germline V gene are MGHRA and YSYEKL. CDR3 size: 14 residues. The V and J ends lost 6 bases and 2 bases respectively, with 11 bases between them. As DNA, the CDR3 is TGCGCCAGCAGTCCGGACAGAACCTACAATGAGCAGTTCTTC. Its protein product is CASSPDRTYNEQFF.

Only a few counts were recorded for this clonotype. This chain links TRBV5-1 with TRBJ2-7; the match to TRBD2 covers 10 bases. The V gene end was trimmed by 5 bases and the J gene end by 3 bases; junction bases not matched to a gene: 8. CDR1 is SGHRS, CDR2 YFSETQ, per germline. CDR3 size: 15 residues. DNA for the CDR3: TGCGCCAGCAGTCGTAGCGGGAGGTCCTTCTACGAGCAGTACTTC. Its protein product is CASSRSGRSFYEQYF.